The 13 T cell receptor beta chains presented below share a single source sample, sequenced in a study of cytomegalovirus exposure and HLA in healthy donors. The PCR used 60 Vbeta and 13 Jbeta primers. TCRdb keeps only in-frame clones here, not all; method: immunoSEQ multiplex PCR. This sample yields around 180,000 clones, of which roughly 88% are seen a single time; approximately 1.2% belongs to the top ten. The specimen was PBMCs. All receptors derive from a girl under 10 years old in good health and CMV-seropositive.

V usage is TRBV6-1 and J usage is TRBJ1-1; the D gene is possibly TRBD1 (6 bases). Germline V gene sequence: CDR1 MNHNS, CDR2 SASEGT. The CDR3 is made up of 16 amino acids. V was pared by 1 base and J by 4 bases, with 16 bases between. In nucleotides, the CDR3 is TGTGCCAGCAGTGAAGGTGTGGGGGCAGGGAGCACTGAAGCTTTCTTT. Its translation: CASSEGVGAGSTEAFF.

This clone was recorded once. The rearrangement joins TRBV11-2 to TRBJ1-1, with TRBD1 identical over 7 bases. The CDR3 runs 14 residues. Trimming cost V 5 bases and J 4 bases; bases outside gene matches: 7. CDR1 and CDR2 (germline): SGHAT, FQNNGV. The CDR3 sequence is CASSVSAGGTEAFF. The CDR3 nucleotides read TGTGCCAGCAGCGTTAGCGCAGGGGGCACTGAAGCTTTCTTT. Variable domain in full (rest from reference TRBV11-2 and TRBJ1-1): EAGVAQSPRYKIIEKRQSVAFWCNPISGHATLYWYQQILGQGPKLLIQFQNNGVVDDSQLPKDRFSAERLKGVDSTLKIQPAKLEDSAVYLCASSVSAGGTEAFFGQGTRLTVV.

In nucleotides, the CDR3 is TGTGCCAGCAGTTTAGGGGGACAGGTCTACTTCTATGGCTACACCTTC. It translates to CASSLGGQVYFYGYTF. The chain is built from TRBV28 and TRBJ1-2; 8 positions match TRBD1. Germline assignment: CDR1 MDHEN and CDR2 SYDVKM. V trimming: 2 bases; J trimming: 4 bases; junction bases outside the gene matches: 9. This CDR3 is 16 amino acids long.

This rearrangement joins TRBV6-5 to TRBJ2-7, with D maybe TRBD1 (6 bases). Trimming pared 6 bases from V and 2 bases from J, leaving 11 bases between. Germline V gives CDR1 MNHEY, CDR2 SVGAGI. This CDR3 comprises 13 residues. Written as DNA, the CDR3 is TGTGCCAGCAGCCACAGGGCCACCTACGAGCAGTACTTC. Translated: CASSHRATYEQYF.

The CDR3 coding sequence is TGTGCCTGGAGTGATGGGACAGGGGGAATTGACGAGCAGTACTTC. It codes for CAWSDGTGGIDEQYF. The chain employs TRBV30 and TRBJ2-7; 11 bases are shared with TRBD1. Losses at the gene ends were 1 base for V and 5 bases for J; bases not matched to a gene: 7. There are 15 residues in the CDR3. Germline V gives CDR1 GTSNPN, CDR2 SVGIG (reference sequence).

This chain links TRBV5-1 with TRBJ2-1, with no clear D. Between the trimmed V and J ends, which lost 0 bases and 4 bases, there was a span of 5 bases. The CDR3 loop spans 13 amino acids. CDR1 and CDR2 from the germline V gene are SGHRS and YFSETQ. This CDR3 reads CASSLGHYNEQFF. In DNA, the CDR3 is TGCGCCAGCAGCTTGGGACATTACAATGAGCAGTTCTTC.

This clone was counted a single time. The rearrangement joins TRBV11-2 to TRBJ2-7; 12 bases align to TRBD2. In germline, CDR1 is SGHAT, CDR2 FQNNGV. Losses at the gene ends were 4 bases for V and 5 bases for J; bases not matched to a gene: 3. There are 14 residues in the CDR3. CDR3 DNA sequence: TGTGCCAGCAGCTCCGGACTAGCGGGAAACGAGCAGTACTTC. It translates to CASSSGLAGNEQYF.

The gene calls are TRBV11-3 and TRBJ2-2; 8 bases match TRBD1. The V and J ends lost 5 bases and 6 bases, in that order; junction bases with no gene match: 8. Germline CDR1 is SGHNT and CDR2 is YENEEA. The CDR3 loop spans 15 amino acids. As DNA, the CDR3 is TGTGCCAGCAGCCCACGGACAGGGTTACCCGGGGAGCTGTTTTTT. Amino acids: CASSPRTGLPGELFF.

The rearrangement uses TRBV19 and TRBJ2-7; a weak D match, TRBD2 (5 bases). Germline CDR1 and CDR2: LNHDA and SQIVND (reference sequence). This CDR3 has 13 residues. Between the trimmed V and J ends, which lost 3 bases and 7 bases, there was a span of 13 bases. The CDR3 DNA is TGTGCCAGTAGTATGGGAGTCCGGGGAGAGCAGTACTTC. It codes for CASSMGVRGEQYF.

The chain uses TRBV15 and TRBJ2-7, with 10 bases identical to TRBD2. The CDR3 totals 17 residues. Germline loops: CDR1 LNHNV, CDR2 YYDKDF (reference sequence). The ends lost 3 bases at V and 7 bases at J; junction bases unmatched: 15. The DNA of the CDR3 is TGTGCCACCAGCAGCATCCATCCTAGCGGGGGTGGCCGGGAGCAGTACTTC. Translating gives CATSSIHPSGGGREQYF.

This chain joins TRBV11-2 and TRBJ2-7; the D gene is possibly TRBD1 (6 bases). Deletions cut 0 bases from V and 0 bases from J, with 15 bases between. Per the germline V gene, CDR1 is SGHAT and CDR2 is FQNNGV. The CDR3 contains 17 residues. The chain's CDR3 is CASSLEVLAGVSYEQYF. The CDR3 nucleotides are TGTGCCAGCAGCTTAGAGGTCCTGGCAGGGGTCTCCTACGAGCAGTACTTC.

V usage is TRBV4-2 and J usage is TRBJ2-5; D might be TRBD1 (6 bases). Trimming removed 2 bases from V and 5 bases from J, with 15 bases in between. Per germline, CDR1 LGHNA and CDR2 YNFKEQ. CDR3 size: 15 residues. CDR3 coding DNA: TGTGCCAGCAGCCAATATACGACAGGTCGGGAGACCCAGTACTTC. This sequence encodes CASSQYTTGRETQYF.

The CDR3 bases are TGTGCCAGCTCCCAATTGATTACAGGGGACACAGATACGCAGTATTTT. Its protein is CASSQLITGDTDTQYF. The chain joins TRBV18 to TRBJ2-3; the match to TRBD1 covers 7 bases. The CDR3 loop spans 16 amino acids. V lost 6 bases and J lost 2; bases outside the gene matches: 11. Germline CDR1 KGHSH, CDR2 LQKENI. Drawing the rest from reference TRBV18 and TRBJ2-3, the complete variable domain is NAGVMQNPRHLVRRRGQEARLRCSPMKGHSHVYWYRQLPEEGLKFMVYLQKENIIDESGMPKERFSAEFPKEGPSILRIQQVVRGDSAAYFCASSQLITGDTDTQYFGPGTRLTVL.